These 21 T cell receptor beta chains originate from one sample sequenced in a study of cytomegalovirus exposure and HLA in healthy donors (TCRdb year 2017). Libraries were prepared through the immunoSEQ multiplex PCR assay. A mixture of 60 forward primers for TCR Vbeta segments and 13 reverse primers for TCR Jbeta segments was used in the multiplex PCR. Held by TCRdb, this immuneACCESS table contains in-frame sequences only and omits some clones. Under half of the omission traces to an unresolved V gene where checked; the cause of the rest is unknown. The sample table holds fewer than 130,000 clones, of which approximately 86% were seen once. The ten biggest clones cover more than 1.5% of the sample. The sample taken for sequencing was PBMCs. Receptors were obtained from a man aged 35-49 years in good health and CMV-seronegative.

The chain carries TRBV25-1 and TRBJ1-4, with 7 bases that match TRBD1. The germline CDR1 and CDR2 sequences are MGHDK and SYGVNS. The CDR3 loop spans 15 amino acids. V was clipped by 3 bases and J by 7 bases; unmatched bases: 8. This CDR3 is CASSEQTGEIEKLFF. In DNA form, the CDR3 reads TGTGCCAGCAGTGAGCAAACAGGGGAAATTGAAAAACTGTTTTTT.

V usage is TRBV30 and J usage is TRBJ1-1; 11 bases fit TRBD1. Germline CDR1 and CDR2: GTSNPN and SVGIG (reference sequence). Germline trimming cut 3 bases from V and 1 base from J; bases unmatched to any gene: 4. The CDR3 loop spans 15 amino acids. As DNA, the CDR3 is TGTGCCTGGAGCCGGACAGGGGGCTCGAACACTGAAGCTTTCTTT. The encoded protein is CAWSRTGGSNTEAFF. Supplemented by reference TRBV30 and TRBJ1-1, the full variable domain reads SQTIHQWPATLVQPVGSPLSLECTVEGTSNPNLYWYRQAAGRGLQLLFYSVGIGQISSEVPQNLSASRPQDRQFILSSKKLLLSDSGFYLCAWSRTGGSNTEAFFGQGTRLTVV.

This clone has only one observation. This chain connects TRBV19 to TRBJ1-5, with 7 bases that match TRBD1. V lost 4 bases, J lost 7 bases, and 4 bases stayed unmatched. The CDR3 is 13 residues long. The germline gives CDR1 LNHDA, CDR2 SQIVND (reference sequence). CDR3 in amino acids: CASSREGAQPQHF. CDR3 in DNA: TGTGCCAGTAGTAGAGAGGGGGCGCAGCCCCAGCATTTT.

The V and J genes are TRBV27 and TRBJ1-2; TRBD1 aligns across 8 bases. Germline CDR1 reads MNHEY; CDR2 reads SMNVEV (reference sequence). V shed 3 bases and J 8 bases; nucleotides not matched to a gene: 8. The CDR3 has 14 residues. The CDR3 bases are TGTGCCAGCAGTTTGGGGCAGGGGGCGCGGGGCTACACCTTC. Translation gives CASSLGQGARGYTF.

The chain links TRBV9 to TRBJ1-2; TRBD1 might be the D (5 bases). The CDR3 is 14 residues long. The V and J ends lost 0 bases and 2 bases respectively, with 8 bases between them. The germline gives CDR1 SGDLS, CDR2 YYNGEE. This CDR3 reads CASSVGPGNYGYTF. CDR3 DNA: TGTGCCAGCAGCGTAGGTCCAGGGAACTATGGCTACACCTTC.

The chain carries TRBV30 and TRBJ1-1; perhaps TRBD1 as D (6 bases). V was clipped by 3 bases and J by 3 bases, with 11 bases between them. The CDR3 loop spans 13 amino acids. Germline V gene data show CDR1 as GTSNPN and CDR2 as SVGIG (reference sequence). CDR3 bases: TGTGCCTGGAGCGGGGACATCTACACTGAAGCTTTCTTT. Its translation is CAWSGDIYTEAFF.

The V gene is TRBV6-5, the J gene TRBJ2-5, with D possibly matching TRBD2 (5 bases). Per germline, CDR1 MNHEY and CDR2 SVGAGI. Trimming took 2 bases from V and 2 from J, leaving 12 bases between them. The length of the CDR3 is 15 residues. CDR3 protein: CASSYGRELQETQYF. The CDR3 nucleotides read TGTGCCAGCAGTTACGGACGGGAACTACAAGAGACCCAGTACTTC.

This clone has a handful of counts. The rearrangement links TRBV4-1 to TRBJ2-4, with 10 bases that match TRBD2. The CDR3 loop spans 16 amino acids. Germline lookup yields CDR1 MGHRA and CDR2 YSYEKL. V shed 2 bases and J 6 bases; nucleotides not matched to a gene: 7. The CDR3 sequence: CASSQRLIAGGNIQYF. CDR3 DNA sequence: TGCGCCAGCAGCCAAAGGTTAATAGCGGGGGGAAACATTCAGTACTTC.

This chain links TRBV10-3 with TRBJ2-5, with unresolved D. Germline lookup yields CDR1 ENHRY and CDR2 SYGVKD. CDR3 length equals 13 residues. V dropped 4 bases and J dropped 2 bases, with 8 bases sitting between them. CDR3 nucleotide sequence: TGTGCCATCAGTGCGCTAATTCAAGAGACCCAGTACTTC. Protein product: CAISALIQETQYF.

The rearrangement links TRBV6-6 to TRBJ2-3; 10 bases are shared with TRBD1. This CDR3 is built from 15 residues. V shed 6 bases and J 0 bases; nucleotides not matched to a gene: 3. Germline assignment: CDR1 MNHNY and CDR2 SVGAGI (reference sequence). The chain's CDR3 is CASSGQGVSTDTQYF. The CDR3, as DNA: TGTGCCAGCAGCGGACAGGGGGTTAGCACAGATACGCAGTATTTT.

The chain carries TRBV6-1 and TRBJ1-6; possible D gene TRBD1, 6 bases. V lost 9 bases, J lost 6 bases, and 12 bases lay in between. This CDR3 has 13 residues. Germline values: CDR1 MNHNS, CDR2 SASEGT. In nucleotides, the CDR3 is TGTGCCAGTACGGACAGACCTAATTCACCCCTCCACTTT. It translates to CASTDRPNSPLHF.

The chain couples TRBV5-1 to TRBJ2-5; weak D call: TRBD1 (5 bases). V was clipped by 0 bases and J by 3 bases, with 9 bases between them. Germline V gene lookup returns CDR1 SGHRS and CDR2 YFSETQ. CDR3 size: 14 residues. DNA of the CDR3: TGCGCCAGCAGCTTGGGACAGTTGAAAGAGACCCAGTACTTC. It yields the protein CASSLGQLKETQYF.

V and J are TRBV7-9 and TRBJ1-2, with unresolved D. Deletions cut 1 base from V and 4 bases from J, with 13 bases between. Germline V gene data show CDR1 as SEHNR and CDR2 as FQNEAQ (reference sequence). The length of the CDR3 is 15 residues. CDR3 nucleotide sequence: TGTGCCAGCAGCTTAGGTGGAGGAGGAGGCTATGGCTACACCTTC. This translates into CASSLGGGGGYGYTF. The whole variable domain, filled in from reference TRBV7-9 and TRBJ1-2, reads DTGVSQNPRHKITKRGQNVTFRCDPISEHNRLYWYRQTLGQGPEFLTYFQNEAQLEKSRLLSDRFSAERPKGSFSTLEIQRTEQGDSAMYLCASSLGGGGGYGYTFGSGTRLTVV.

The chain carries TRBV5-4 and TRBJ1-2, with D possibly being TRBD1 (6 bases). V gave up 3 bases and J gave up 5 bases, with 11 bases separating them. Germline loops: CDR1 SGHNT, CDR2 YYREEE (reference sequence). The CDR3 has 13 residues. The CDR3 loop is CASSSPDSYGYTF. Here the CDR3 DNA reads TGTGCCAGCAGCTCCCCGGACAGTTATGGCTACACCTTC.

V gene TRBV5-4 combines with J gene TRBJ1-5; D gene ambiguous. Germline values: CDR1 SGHNT, CDR2 YYREEE (reference sequence). Deletions cut 4 bases from V and 5 bases from J, with 10 bases between. The CDR3 extends over 13 amino acids. The CDR3 bases are TGTGCCAGCAGCCGGAGACCGGATCAGCCCCAGCATTTT. Protein product: CASSRRPDQPQHF.

The rearrangement uses TRBV27 and TRBJ2-7; 9 bases align to TRBD1. V dropped 5 bases and J dropped 6; count of bases not matched to a gene: 14. This CDR3 has 16 residues. Germline V lookup: CDR1 MNHEY, CDR2 SMNVEV (reference sequence). The CDR3 nucleotides read TGTGCCAGCAGTGTTATCCCAGAGGACAGGGGTAGCGAGCAGTACTTC. Translated: CASSVIPEDRGSEQYF.

This chain uses TRBV4-1 with TRBJ2-5; the D gene is possibly TRBD2 (7 bases). V lost 0 bases to trimming and J lost 5 bases, with 16 bases between them. This CDR3 has 16 residues. CDR1 is MGHRA and CDR2 is YSYEKL in the germline V gene. CDR3: CASSQDRGGVGETQYF. CDR3 nucleotides: TGCGCCAGCAGCCAAGATAGAGGGGGGGTCGGGGAGACCCAGTACTTC.

The chain recombines TRBV9 with TRBJ2-5; 8 bases line up with TRBD2. J lost 5 bases, V lost 4 bases, and 13 bases had no gene match. This CDR3 contains 16 residues. CDR1 and CDR2 from the germline V gene are SGDLS and YYNGEE. CDR3 region: CASSTRGSGERETQYF. CDR3 in DNA: TGTGCCAGCAGCACCCGGGGTAGCGGGGAAAGGGAGACCCAGTACTTC.

The J gene is TRBJ1-5, the V gene TRBV6-1; possible D gene TRBD1, 5 bases. From germline, CDR1 is MNHNS and CDR2 SASEGT. The CDR3 runs 13 residues. Trimming left V 6 bases short and J 7 bases short, with 13 bases between. The chain's CDR3 is CASRASGGQPQHF. Written as DNA, the CDR3 is TGTGCCAGCAGGGCGAGTGGGGGGCAGCCCCAGCATTTT.

The chain couples TRBV5-8 to TRBJ1-3, with D perhaps matching TRBD1 (6 bases). Deletions cut 5 bases from V and 0 bases from J, with 9 bases between. The germline V gene encodes CDR1 SGHTS and CDR2 YDEGEE. This CDR3 is 14 amino acids long. Here the CDR3 reads CASRDSSSGNTIYF. In DNA, the CDR3 is TGTGCCAGCAGGGACAGTTCCTCTGGAAACACCATATATTTT.

The J gene is TRBJ1-6, the V gene TRBV25-1, with 10 nucleotides matching TRBD1. With 5 bases clipped from V and 9 bases from J, the junction kept 10 bases outside the gene matches. The CDR3 sequence is 16 residues long. The germline V gene encodes CDR1 MGHDK and CDR2 SYGVNS. The CDR3 DNA reads TGTGCCAGCAGTCCTCAAGGGACAGGGGTTGCTTCACCCCTCCACTTT. Encoded protein: CASSPQGTGVASPLHF.